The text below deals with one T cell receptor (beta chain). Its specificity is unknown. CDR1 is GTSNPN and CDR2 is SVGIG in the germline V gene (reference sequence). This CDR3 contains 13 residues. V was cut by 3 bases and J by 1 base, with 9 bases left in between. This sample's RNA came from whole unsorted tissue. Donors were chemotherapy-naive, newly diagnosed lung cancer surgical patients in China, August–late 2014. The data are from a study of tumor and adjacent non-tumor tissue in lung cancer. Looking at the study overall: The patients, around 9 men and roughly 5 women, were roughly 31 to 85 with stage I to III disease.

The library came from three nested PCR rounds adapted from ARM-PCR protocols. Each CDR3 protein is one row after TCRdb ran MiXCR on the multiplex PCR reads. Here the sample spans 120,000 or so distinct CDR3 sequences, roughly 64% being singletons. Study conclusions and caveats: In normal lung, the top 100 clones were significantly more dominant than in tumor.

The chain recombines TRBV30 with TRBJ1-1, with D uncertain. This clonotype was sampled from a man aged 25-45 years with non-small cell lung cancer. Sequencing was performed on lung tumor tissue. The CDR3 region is CAWSAPGNTEAFF. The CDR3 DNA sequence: TGTGCCTGGAGCGCCCCTGGGAACACTGAAGCTTTCTTT.